One sample yielded the 7 T cell receptor beta chains listed below, sequenced in a study of tumor-infiltrating lymphocytes in primary liver carcinoma. Investigators took RNA and DNA out together from roughly 21-30 mg of unsorted bulk tissue. A primer matching the constant region was used to make TCR beta cDNA from approximately 520 ng of total RNA. Construction of TCR beta libraries relied on three successive nested multiplex PCR rounds employing slightly modified ARM-PCR. With TRBV1-TRBV30 forward primers and a C-beta reverse primer, the first two PCR rounds were run for about 10 cycles each. TCRdb reprocessed the multiplex PCR reads with MiXCR, giving one entry per CDR3 protein. The sample holds approximately 190,000 distinct CDR3 sequences, roughly 80% seen once. The sample consisted of tumor tissue from primary liver carcinoma. Every receptor here comes from a man between 40 and 49 years old with primary liver carcinoma and hepatitis B virus infection.

This clonotype has a single count. CDR3: CSIKTWGPQETQYF. CDR3 sequence (DNA): TGCAGCATCAAGACTTGGGGACCCCAGGAGACCCAGTACTTC. The gene calls are TRBV29-1 and TRBJ2-5, with D perhaps matching TRBD1 or TRBD2 (5 bases each). The CDR3 has 14 amino acids. V gave up 8 bases and J gave up 5 bases, with 21 bases separating them. From germline, CDR1 is SQVTM and CDR2 ANQGSEA.

This clonotype was seen once. The junction differs from germline at one of its ends, possibly a read error. V and J are TRBV4-2 and TRBJ2-3; possible D gene TRBD2, 6 bases. The germline V gene has CDR1 LGHNA and CDR2 YNFKEQ. The CDR3 extends over 15 amino acids. The CDR3 nucleotides read TGTGCCAGTGCGAGCGGGTTCCCCAGCACAGATACGCGGTATTTT. This translates into CASASGFPSTDTRYF.

A remark on this clonotype: At one end the junction does not follow the germline gene, possibly because of a read error. This sequence joins TRBV6-9 and TRBJ2-6; 7 positions agree with TRBD1. CDR3 length equals 17 residues. Germline V CDR1 and CDR2: MNHGY, SVAAGI. In DNA, the CDR3 is TGTGCCAGCAGAGGGGGCGTTCGAAACTCTGGGGCCAACGCCCTGACTTTC. It translates to CASRGGVRNSGANALTF.

This clonotype appeared a few times. The junction differs from germline at one of its ends, possibly a read error. This chain uses TRBV7-9 with TRBJ2-1, with D maybe TRBD1 (5 bases). The CDR3 has 15 amino acids. Germline loops: CDR1 SEHNR, CDR2 FQNEAQ (reference sequence). CDR3 in DNA: TGTACCAGCAGTGACAGTTTATCTGAAAACAACGAGCAGTTCTTC. Translated, it gives CTSSDSLSENNEQFF.

Remarks on this clonotype: An end of the junction differs from the germline gene, which may be a read error. The chain employs TRBV11-2 and TRBJ2-3; possibly TRBD2 for D (7 bases). This CDR3 region has 15 residues. CDR1 is SGHAT, CDR2 FQNNGV, per germline. CDR3: CASNFRGGKRAAQCF. In nucleotides, the CDR3 is TGTGCCAGCAACTTTAGGGGGGGAAAAAGGGCTGCGCAGTGTTTT.

On this clonotype itself: A read error is possible here, since a much larger clone lies one base away. The gene calls are TRBV28 and TRBJ1-1; 10 bases are shared with TRBD1. The germline gives CDR1 MDHEN, CDR2 SYDVKM. The CDR3 length is 14 residues. Trimming cost V 6 bases and J 2 bases; bases outside gene matches: 3. The CDR3 reads CASRGTGDNTEAFF. In nucleotides, the CDR3 is TGTGCCAGCAGGGGGACAGGGGACAACACTGAAGCTTTCTTT.

This clonotype was counted a single time. The junction departs from germline at one end; a sequencing error may be responsible. The genes are TRBV6-5 and TRBJ2-2; a weak D match, TRBD2 (6 bases). The CDR3 runs 14 residues. Germline V gene sequence: CDR1 MNHEY, CDR2 SVGAGI. Here the CDR3 reads CVSSYSRRREKLFF. Written as DNA, the CDR3 is TGTGTCAGCAGTTACTCGAGGAGACGGGAGAAGCTGTTTTTT.